The clone carrying this T cell receptor (beta chain) was detected only once. Repertoires were generated with immunoSEQ multiplex PCR, while TCRdb's copy carries only in-frame clones and drops some. The sample lists about 68,000 clones; 87% were seen once. CDR3 length equals 14 residues. Trimming stripped 0 bases from V and 2 bases from J, with 6 bases between. CDR1 and CDR2 (germline): LGHNA, YSLEER. This entry comes from a study of blood T cell repertoires in COVID-19. Looking at the study overall: Samples representing acute and convalescent COVID-19 were sourced from the United States, Italy and Spain. T cells, B-cell-depleted T cells, or PBMCs provided the cDNA or gDNA that served as material.

The V and J genes are TRBV4-3 and TRBJ2-3, with D uncertain. This sequence was found in a middle-aged man with active COVID-19. Sequencing was carried out using peripheral blood. CDR3: CASSQDSSTDTQYF. CDR3 DNA: TGCGCCAGCAGCCAAGATAGCTCCACAGATACGCAGTATTTT.